This T cell receptor (beta chain) was profiled in a study of blood T cell repertoires in COVID-19. Study details: The analysed material was cDNA or gDNA that came from T cells, B-cell-depleted T cells, or PBMCs.

The Seattle site enrolled patients during active infection and followed them longitudinally. In the original analysis: It was from reference gene primer amplification that nucleated cell counts were estimated. Using immunoSEQ multiplex PCR, the repertoire was profiled, and TCRdb retains in-frame clones only, with some absent. The DNA was the basis for D and trimming; V, J and clone size are from that table. The sample holds 90,000 or so clones, about 90% seen once. There are 12 residues in the CDR3. Germline V gives CDR1 KGHSH, CDR2 LQKENI. V was clipped by 2 bases and J by 7 bases, with 8 bases between them.

Material for sequencing was peripheral blood. The gene calls are TRBV18 and TRBJ2-5, with D uncertain. This TCR derives from a man younger than 35 with COVID-19, enrolled during active disease. CDR3 amino acids: CASSPGGRTQYF. The CDR3 DNA sequence: TGTGCCAGCTCACCAGGTGGGCGGACCCAGTACTTC.